This T cell receptor beta chain was identified in a study of cytomegalovirus exposure and HLA in healthy donors. Study-level information: From donors who were HLA-typed, an early data release held around 80 million unique TCRs. Study-wide points: Analysis performed later found 15,000 or so TCR beta sequences associated with HLA alleles at 0.05 false discovery rate. Serostatus for CMV was the only available immune exposure information.

As to this clone: Its antigen is as yet unknown.

Primers: 60 Vbeta forward and 13 Jbeta reverse. Methods used by the authors: It was a later analysis that counted about 80 million unique TCR beta chains, of which approximately 9.9 million were shared. Libraries were prepared by immunoSEQ multiplex PCR; TCRdb keeps only in-frame clonotypes and omits some of them. Clone size and the V and J calls come from that table; the DNA yielded D and trimming. The sample lists around 150,000 clones; roughly 71% were seen once. Trimming removed 1 base from V and 0 bases from J, with 10 bases in between. Germline CDR1 reads SGHDN; CDR2 reads FVKESK. The CDR3 extends over 16 amino acids.

This clonotype originated in a woman aged 40-49 years in good health and CMV-seronegative. The sample was PBMCs. This rearrangement joins TRBV14 to TRBJ1-3; no reliable D call. CDR3 sequence (DNA): TGTGCCAGCAGCCAAGTGTTTGACAACTCTGGAAACACCATATATTTT. Protein product: CASSQVFDNSGNTIYF.